This T cell receptor beta chain was observed in a study of cytomegalovirus exposure and HLA in healthy donors. Study results and caveats: The study put some 150 TCR beta chains on its list as cytomegalovirus-associated.

Measured with immunoSEQ multiplex PCR; TCRdb has only the in-frame clones, and not every one. The table includes about 95,000 clones, around 85% detected once. Trimming took 4 bases from V and 4 from J; bases not matched to a gene: 14. This CDR3 comprises 18 residues. Germline V gene lookup returns CDR1 MGHRA and CDR2 YSYEKL. Concerning this clone: The antigen is not known.

Sequencing used PBMCs. This TCR was recovered from a man between 18 and 29 years old in good health and CMV-seropositive. V is TRBV4-1 and J is TRBJ2-1; 9 positions agree with TRBD2. The CDR3 nucleotides are TGCGCCAGCAGCCGACGAATACCGGGACTAGCAGATTACAATGAGCAGTTCTTC. As protein: CASSRRIPGLADYNEQFF.